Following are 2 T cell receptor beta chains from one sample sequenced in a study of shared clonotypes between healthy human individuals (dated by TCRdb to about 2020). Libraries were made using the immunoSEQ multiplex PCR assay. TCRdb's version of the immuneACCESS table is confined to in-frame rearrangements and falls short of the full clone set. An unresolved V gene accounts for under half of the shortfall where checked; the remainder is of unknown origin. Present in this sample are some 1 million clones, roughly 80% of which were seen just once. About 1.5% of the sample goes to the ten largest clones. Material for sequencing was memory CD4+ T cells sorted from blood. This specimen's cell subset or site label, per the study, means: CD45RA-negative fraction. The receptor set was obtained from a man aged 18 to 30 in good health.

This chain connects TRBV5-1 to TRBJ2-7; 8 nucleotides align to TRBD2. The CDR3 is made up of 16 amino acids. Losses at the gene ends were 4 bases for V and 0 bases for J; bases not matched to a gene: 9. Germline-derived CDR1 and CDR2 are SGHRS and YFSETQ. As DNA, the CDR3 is TGCGCCAGCAGCCCGAGGCCCGGGACTAGCTCCTACGAGCAGTACTTC. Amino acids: CASSPRPGTSSYEQYF.

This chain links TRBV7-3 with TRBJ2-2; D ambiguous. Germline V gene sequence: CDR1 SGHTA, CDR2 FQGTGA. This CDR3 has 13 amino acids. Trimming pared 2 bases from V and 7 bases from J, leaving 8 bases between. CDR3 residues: CASSLGVGGELFF. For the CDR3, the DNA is TGTGCCAGCAGCTTAGGGGTGGGCGGGGAGCTGTTTTTT.